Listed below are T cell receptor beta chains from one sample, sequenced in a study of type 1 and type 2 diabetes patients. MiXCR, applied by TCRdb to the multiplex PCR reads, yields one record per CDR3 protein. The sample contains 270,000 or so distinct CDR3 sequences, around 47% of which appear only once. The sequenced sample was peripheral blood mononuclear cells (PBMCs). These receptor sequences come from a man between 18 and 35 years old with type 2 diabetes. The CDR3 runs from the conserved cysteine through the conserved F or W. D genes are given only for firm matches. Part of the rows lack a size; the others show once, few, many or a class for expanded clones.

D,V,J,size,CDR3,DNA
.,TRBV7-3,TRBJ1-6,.,CASSLSSYNSPFHF,TGTGCCAGCAGCTTAAGCAGTTATAATTCACCCTTCCACTTT
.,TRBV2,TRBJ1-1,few,CASSVQGGDTEAFF,TGTGCCAGCAGTGTCCAAGGTGGGGACACTGAAGCTTTCTTT
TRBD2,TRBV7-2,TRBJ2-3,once,CASSSGPSGGHTDTQYF,TGTGCCAGCAGCTCAGGGCCTAGCGGGGGGCACACAGATACGCAGTATTTT
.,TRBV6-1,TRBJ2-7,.,CASTTWDIAYEQYF,TGTGCCAGCACCACATGGGACATCGCCTACGAGCAGTACTTC
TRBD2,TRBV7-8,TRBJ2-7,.,CASSLDAGGTYEQYF,TGTGCCAGCAGCTTAGACGCGGGAGGAACCTACGAGCAGTACTTC
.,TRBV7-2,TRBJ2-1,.,CASSYLGRSGNEQFF,TGTGCCAGCAGTTATTTGGGTAGATCGGGCAATGAGCAGTTCTTC
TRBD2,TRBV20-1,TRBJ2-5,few,CSAGLAGGIQETQYF,TGCAGTGCTGGACTAGCGGGGGGAATCCAAGAGACCCAGTACTTC
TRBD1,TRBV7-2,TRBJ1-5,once,CASSQGRTGGVFQPQHF,TGCGCCAGCAGCCAGGGCAGGACAGGGGGCGTATTTCAGCCCCAGCATTTT
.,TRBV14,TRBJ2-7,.,CASSQGPPGHSNEQYF,TGTGCCAGCAGCCAAGGCCCCCCCGGTCACTCCAACGAGCAGTACTTC
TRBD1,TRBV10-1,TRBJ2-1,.,CASSGSPGQGLHEQFF,TGCGCCAGCAGTGGATCCCCGGGACAGGGGCTCCATGAGCAGTTCTTC
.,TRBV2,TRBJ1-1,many,CASSAAWNTEAFF,TGTGCCAGCAGTGCAGCATGGAACACTGAAGCTTTCTTT
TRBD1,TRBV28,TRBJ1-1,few,CATHRGRMNTEAFF,TGTGCCACTCACAGGGGAAGGATGAACACTGAAGCTTTCTTT
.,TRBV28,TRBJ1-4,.,CASSLRTANEKLFF,TGTGCCAGCAGCTTAAGGACAGCTAATGAAAAACTGTTTTTT
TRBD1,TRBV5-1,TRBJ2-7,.,CASSSDLQGAGRISEQYF,TGCGCCAGCAGCTCCGATTTACAGGGGGCTGGTAGGATCAGCGAGCAGTACTTC
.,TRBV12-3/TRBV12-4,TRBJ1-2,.,CASSLTNYGYTF,TGTGCCAGCAGTTTAACGAACTATGGCTACACCTTC
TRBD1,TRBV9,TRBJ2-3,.,CASSVVETGFDTQYF,TGTGCCAGCAGCGTAGTCGAGACAGGGTTTGATACGCAGTATTTT
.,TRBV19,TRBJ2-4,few,CATRLTENIQYF,TGTGCCACCCGCCTTACAGAAAACATTCAGTACTTC
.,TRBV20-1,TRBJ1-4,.,CSASRGQSEKLFF,TGCAGTGCTAGTCGGGGCCAGAGTGAAAAACTGTTTTTT
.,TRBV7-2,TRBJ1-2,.,CASSPRVRDGYTF,TGTGCCAGCAGCCCGCGGGTGAGGGACGGCTACACCTTC
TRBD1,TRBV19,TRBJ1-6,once,CASSMGQVVSPLHF,TGTGCCAGTAGTATGGGACAGGTAGTCTCACCCCTCCACTTT
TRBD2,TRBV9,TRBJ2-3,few,CASSVGVAGTDTQYF,TGTGCCAGCAGCGTGGGGGTAGCGGGAACAGATACGCAGTATTTT
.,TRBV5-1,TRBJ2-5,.,CASSVNAIGQQETQYF,TGCGCCAGCAGCGTCAACGCGATCGGACAGCAAGAGACCCAGTACTTC
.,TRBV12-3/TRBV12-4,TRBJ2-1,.,CASSFSDEQFF,TGTGCCAGCAGTTTTTCGGATGAGCAGTTCTTC
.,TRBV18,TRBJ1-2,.,CASSPVDEANYGYTF,TGTGCCAGCTCACCGGTCGACGAAGCTAACTATGGCTACACCTTC
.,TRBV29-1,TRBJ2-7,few,CSVRFGVRPGQYF,.
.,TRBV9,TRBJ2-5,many,CASSVAEQETQYF,TGTGCCAGCAGCGTGGCAGAACAAGAGACCCAGTACTTC
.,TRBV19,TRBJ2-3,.,CASSIDTDTQYF,TGTGCCAGTAGTATTGACACAGATACGCAGTATTTT
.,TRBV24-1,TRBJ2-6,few,CATSETRTISGANVLTF,TGTGCCACCAGTGAGACTCGGACGATTTCTGGGGCCAACGTCCTGACTTTC
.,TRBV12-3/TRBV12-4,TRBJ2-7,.,CASSLSQGGDEQYF,TGTGCCAGCAGTTTGAGTCAGGGTGGCGACGAGCAGTACTTC
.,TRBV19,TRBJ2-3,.,CASKRWGNTDTQYF,TGTGCCAGTAAACGGTGGGGGAACACAGATACGCAGTATTTT
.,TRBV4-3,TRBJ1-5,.,CASSQAGLNQPQHF,TGCGCCAGCAGCCAAGCAGGACTTAATCAGCCCCAGCATTTT
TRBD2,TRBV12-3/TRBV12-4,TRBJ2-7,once,CASTPWTSGGSTQYF,TGTGCCAGCACCCCTTGGACTAGCGGCGGCTCCACCCAGTACTTC
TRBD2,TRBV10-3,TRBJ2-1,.,CAIKGPDTGGGGRSSNEQFF,TGTGCCATCAAGGGCCCTGACACCGGGGGTGGCGGGAGAAGTAGCAATGAGCAGTTCTTC
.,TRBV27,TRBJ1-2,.,CASSLSRGDYGYTF,TGTGCCAGCAGTTTATCCAGGGGAGACTATGGCTACACCTTC
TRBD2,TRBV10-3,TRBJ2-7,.,CAISEYRTTSGSGEQYF,TGTGCCATCAGTGAGTATCGGACGACTAGCGGGAGCGGCGAGCAGTACTTC
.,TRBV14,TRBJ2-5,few,CASSESQYQETQYF,TGTGCCAGCAGTGAGTCGCAGTACCAAGAGACCCAGTACTTC
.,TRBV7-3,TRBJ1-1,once,CASGPWATNTEAFF,TGTGCCAGCGGACCATGGGCCACGAACACTGAAGCTTTCTTT
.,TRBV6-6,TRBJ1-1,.,CASSYKGELNTEAFF,TGTGCCAGCAGTTATAAGGGCGAGCTGAACACTGAAGCTTTCTTT
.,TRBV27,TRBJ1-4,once,CASSLGWGGTNEKLFF,TGTGCCAGCAGTTTAGGCTGGGGGGGTACTAATGAAAAACTGTTTTTT
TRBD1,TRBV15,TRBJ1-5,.,CATSRGQGDQPQHF,TGTGCCACCAGCAGAGGACAGGGAGATCAGCCCCAGCATTTT
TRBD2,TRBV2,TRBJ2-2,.,CARKTSGGQNTGELFF,TGTGCCAGAAAGACTAGCGGGGGCCAGAACACCGGGGAGCTGTTTTTT
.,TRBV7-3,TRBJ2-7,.,CASSYPFPDLSYEQYF,TGTGCCAGCAGCTATCCTTTCCCCGACCTCTCCTACGAGCAGTACTTC
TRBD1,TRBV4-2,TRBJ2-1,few,CASSQGATGWVNEQFF,TGTGCCAGCAGCCAAGGAGCGACAGGGTGGGTGAATGAGCAGTTCTTC
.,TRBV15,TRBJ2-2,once,CATSRRTQTGELFF,TGTGCCACCAGCAGAAGGACACAGACCGGGGAGCTGTTTTTT
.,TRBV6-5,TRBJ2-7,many,CASSYSAGLLYEQYF,TGTGCCAGCAGTTACTCGGCTGGGCTCCTCTACGAGCAGTACTTC
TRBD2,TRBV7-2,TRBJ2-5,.,CASSLAAGEWGETQYF,TGTGCCAGCAGCTTGGCAGCGGGGGAATGGGGAGAGACCCAGTACTTC
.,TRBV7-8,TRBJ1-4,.,CASSLGQSEKLFF,TGTGCCAGCAGCTTAGGGCAGAGTGAAAAACTGTTTTTT
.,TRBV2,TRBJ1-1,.,CASTGLFGDTEAFF,TGTGCCAGCACTGGGCTTTTTGGTGACACTGAAGCTTTCTTT
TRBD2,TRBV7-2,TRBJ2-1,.,CASSLMSLAGPFF,TGTGCCAGCAGCTTAATGTCTCTAGCGGGACCGTTCTTC
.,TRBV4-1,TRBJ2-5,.,CASSQVRGETQETQYF,TGCGCCAGCAGCCAAGTCAGGGGGGAAACACAAGAGACCCAGTACTTC
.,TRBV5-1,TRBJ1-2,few,CASSPRDPYGYTF,TGCGCCAGCAGCCCGAGGGACCCGTATGGCTACACCTTC
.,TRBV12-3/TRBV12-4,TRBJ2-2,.,CASSLTANTGELFF,TGTGCCAGCAGTTTAACAGCAAACACCGGGGAGCTGTTTTTT
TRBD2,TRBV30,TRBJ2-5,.,CAWLPGLAKETQYF,TGTGCCTGGCTCCCCGGACTAGCCAAAGAGACCCAGTACTTC
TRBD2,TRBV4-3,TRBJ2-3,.,CASSQGPLAGGTDTQYF,TGCGCCAGCAGCCAAGGCCCGTTAGCGGGGGGTACAGATACGCAGTATTTT
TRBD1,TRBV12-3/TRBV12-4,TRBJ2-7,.,CASSGGGTGTGVVEQYF,TGTGCCAGCAGTGGGGGGGGTACCGGGACAGGGGTTGTCGAGCAGTACTTC
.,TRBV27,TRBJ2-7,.,CASSFAERDYEQYF,TGTGCCAGCAGTTTTGCGGAGAGGGACTACGAGCAGTACTTC